The 2 T cell receptor beta chains below were found in one sample sequenced in a study of long-term antiretroviral therapy in people with HIV. Runs used v3.0 of the immunoSEQ assay and were done at survey level. The table came from immunoSEQ multiplex PCR; TCRdb's copy has only in-frame clones and leaves some out. The sample lists tens of thousands of clones; roughly 84% were seen once. The specimen was unsorted PBMCs, collected 2 years after starting antiretroviral therapy. The receptor set was obtained from a man aged 50 to 59 with HIV.

The V and J genes are TRBV18 and TRBJ2-7, with D possibly being TRBD2 (6 bases). The V end was cut by 8 bases, the J end by 5 bases, with 19 bases between. The CDR3 length is 14 residues. Germline loops: CDR1 KGHSH, CDR2 LQKENI. The CDR3 spells CASTPPEGRHEQYF. The CDR3 DNA reads TGTGCCAGCACCCCTCCGGAGGGGAGACACGAGCAGTACTTC.

V gene TRBV29-1 combines with J gene TRBJ1-2; weak D call: TRBD1 (6 bases). The germline gives CDR1 SQVTM, CDR2 ANQGSEA. The CDR3 runs to 12 residues. The ends were cut back, 5 bases at V and 8 bases at J, with 15 bases in the middle. CDR3 coding DNA: TGCAGCGTTCCCCGGGGGCCGGGGGGCTACACCTTC. As protein: CSVPRGPGGYTF. Looking up the rest from reference TRBV29-1 and TRBJ1-2 gives the full variable domain: SAVISQKPSRDICQRGTSLTIQCQVDSQVTMMFWYRQQPGQSLTLIATANQGSEATYESGFVIDKFPISRPNLTFSTLTVSNMSPEDSSIYLCSVPRGPGGYTFGSGTRLTVV.